This T cell receptor beta chain was identified in a study of TIL therapy for anti-PD-1-resistant metastatic lung cancer. Study-level points and caveats: Compared with baseline intratumoral T cells, expanded TIL cultures were more clonal and less diverse (roughly 6.5% vs 31%). Many TIL product clones were absent from baseline tumor, suggesting clonal contraction.

Time point described: pre-treatment sample, taken before nivolumab and TIL therapy. Pleural nodules or supraclavicular lymph nodes made up most of the excised metastases sampled. Tumors were harvested before any PD-1/PD-L1 blockade. Trimming cost V 3 bases and J 3 bases, with 8 bases left between them. Germline V gene data show CDR1 as KGHSH and CDR2 as LQKENI. The CDR3 spans 13 residues. The libraries were made with immunoSEQ v3. Sequencing depth was approximately 2 million read pairs for survey level, about 5-6.5 million for deep. TCRdb keeps only in-frame clones here, not all; method: immunoSEQ multiplex PCR. The sample lists thousands of clones; 55% to 75% were seen once. Concerning this clone: Its antigen is currently unknown.

The rearrangement uses TRBV18 and TRBJ2-5; TRBD1 or TRBD2 may be the D gene (5 bases each). The sequencing here drew on tumor tissue, taken at baseline. The source of this sequence is a person aged 25 to 85 with non-small cell lung cancer. Here the CDR3 DNA reads TGTGCCAGCTCACCCGGGACGAAAGAGACCCAGTACTTC. Translated, it gives CASSPGTKETQYF.